This T cell receptor beta chain derives from a study of T cell changes during pregnancy in multiple sclerosis (dated 2019 in TCRdb). Regarding the study in general: The study looked at changes in the T cell repertoire across pregnancy in women with multiple sclerosis.

Libraries were constructed by the immunoSEQ multiplex PCR assay. This immuneACCESS table, as held by TCRdb, lists in-frame sequences with V and J called but not all clones. Of the missing ones, under half trace to an unresolved V gene in checked studies; the others have no known cause. Recorded for this sample are just under 45,000 clones; around 96% of them occurred a single time. The ten largest clones take up 0.89% of the sample. For this clone: Its binding antigen is unknown. The junction and the germline gene differ at one end; a read error may be behind it.

Including cysteine and phenylalanine, the CDR3 has 15 amino acids. Only the CDR3 region is kept as DNA, spanning 45 bases read in frame from base 1. CDR1 and CDR2 were assigned from the germline V gene as MNHEY and SVGAGI. This clonotype was obtained from a female donor with multiple sclerosis, enrolled in a pregnancy study. Source: peripheral blood, taken in the second trimester of pregnancy. The rearranged segments are TRBV6-5 and TRBJ2-1; 7 central nucleotides agree with TRBD1. The DNA sequence is TGTGCCAGCAGCTACTCAGGGGGCTCCTACAATGAGCAGTTCTTC. This is translated as CASSYSGGSYNEQFF.